This T cell receptor beta chain was documented in a study of metastatic and nonmetastatic thyroid tumors. Overall study: From malignant and benign thyroid patients, repertoires in blood and in tumor or nodule tissue were compared.

Per the study methods: Clinicopathological groups differed in CDR3, with these differences serving to build a distant-metastasis classifier for papillary thyroid cancer. TCRdb re-clonotyped the PCR reads via MiXCR. TCRdb assigned the V and J calls; the authors' analysis was not used. The sample has tens of thousands of clones, 18% seen once. This clone appeared many times. The antigen remains undetermined. Study-level points and caveats: Significantly higher TCR beta diversity was reportedly seen in malignant thyroid tumors than benign nodules, in blood and tumor.

Thyroid surgery took place with no prior treatment in any patient. The CDR3 spans 15 residues. CDR1 and CDR2 from the germline V gene are MNHEY and SMNVEV (reference sequence). V lost 0 bases and J lost 2, with 5 bases in between. The V call is TRBV27, the J call TRBJ2-6; D is ambiguous. This receptor was obtained from a female donor with papillary thyroid cancer or a benign thyroid nodule (not recorded which). Some clones in this sample may be carry-over from other donors' samples. The sample taken for sequencing was blood. CDR3: CASSLSVPGANVLTF. The CDR3 nucleotides read TGTGCCAGCAGTTTATCGGTTCCTGGGGCCAACGTCCTGACTTTC.